The rows below give T cell receptor beta chains drawn from one sample of a study of blood T cells in healthy people across ages. One entry per CDR3 protein results from TCRdb running MiXCR on the 5' RACE reads. The table records fewer than 800,000 distinct CDR3 sequences, just under 25% of them present only once. These data were also filed under a second study, of T cells of mothers and their children.

The sequenced sample consisted of blood. The origin of the receptors is a boy between 5 and 17 years old in good health. CDR3s include the opening cysteine and the closing phenylalanine or tryptophan.

cdr3_length j_call v_call cdr3_aa
15 TRBJ2-3 TRBV25-1 CASSAEGHSEDTQYF
14 TRBJ1-4 TRBV7-9 CASSLFRANEKLFF
13 TRBJ2-7 TRBV4-3 CASSPIGNYEQYF
14 TRBJ1-1 TRBV5-1 CASSLVRGDTEAFF
15 TRBJ1-5 TRBV27 CASSPQTGSNQPQHF
18 TRBJ1-2 TRBV7-2 CASSPTPGGRGLGYGYTF
16 TRBJ2-7 TRBV29-1 CSVEGESGGSQYEQYF
14 TRBJ2-5 TRBV7-8 CASSLALIEETQYF
14 TRBJ2-7 TRBV27 CASILLTGPYEQYF
17 TRBJ2-7 TRBV7-9 CASSLGRGQGISYEQYF
16 TRBJ2-7 TRBV7-2 CASSPGRGLNAYEQYF
16 TRBJ2-5 TRBV7-9 CASSQMPGQGQETQYF
13 TRBJ2-5 TRBV15 CATSRGPKETQYF